This T cell receptor beta chain derives from a study of T cells after yellow fever vaccination. The CDR3 is made up of 17 amino acids. Trimming left V 1 base short and J 0 bases short, with 16 bases between. From germline, CDR1 is SGHTA and CDR2 FQGNSA. Each CDR3 protein is one row after TCRdb ran MiXCR on the 5' RACE reads. The profile shows approximately 300,000 distinct CDR3 sequences, roughly 10% of them singletons. Study results and limitations: Most clones from primary vaccination resurfaced after the booster (around 95% CD4, approximately 88% CD8). Although the secondary response was weaker, it peaked faster, at day 5 versus 15.

Worth noting for this clonotype: Its target is not known.

The chain is built from TRBV7-2 and TRBJ2-7, with D perhaps matching TRBD1 or TRBD2 (5 bases each). This TCR was sampled from a man aged 18 to 30 who received the YFV17D yellow fever vaccine. Specimen: CD4+ T cells sorted from PBMCs, collected 45 days after the yellow fever booster vaccination. The CDR3 bases are TGTGCCAGCAGCTTAGTGGTATCGGGGACGAGCTCCTACGAGCAGTACGTC. Protein sequence: CASSLVVSGTSSYEQYV.